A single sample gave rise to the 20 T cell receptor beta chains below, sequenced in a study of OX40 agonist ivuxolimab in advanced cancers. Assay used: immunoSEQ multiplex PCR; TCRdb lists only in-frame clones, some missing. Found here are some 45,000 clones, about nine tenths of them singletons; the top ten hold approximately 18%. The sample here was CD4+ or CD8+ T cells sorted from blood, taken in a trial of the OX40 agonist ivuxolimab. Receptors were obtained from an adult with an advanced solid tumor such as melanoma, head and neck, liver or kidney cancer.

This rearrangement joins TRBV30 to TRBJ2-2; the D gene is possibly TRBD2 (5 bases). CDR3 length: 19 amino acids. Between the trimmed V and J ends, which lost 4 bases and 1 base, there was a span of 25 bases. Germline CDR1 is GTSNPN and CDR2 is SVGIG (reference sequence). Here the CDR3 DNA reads TGTGCCTGGACCCTGTGGGGAGTTGTCCGGGATGGGAACACCGGGGAGCTGTTTTTT. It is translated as CAWTLWGVVRDGNTGELFF.

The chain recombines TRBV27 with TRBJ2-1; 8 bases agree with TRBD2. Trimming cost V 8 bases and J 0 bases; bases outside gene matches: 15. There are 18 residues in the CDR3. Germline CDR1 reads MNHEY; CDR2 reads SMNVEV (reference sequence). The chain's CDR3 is CASRLSGAGPSSYNEQFF. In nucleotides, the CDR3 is TGTGCCAGCCGCCTTAGCGGGGCAGGGCCCAGCTCCTACAATGAGCAGTTCTTC.

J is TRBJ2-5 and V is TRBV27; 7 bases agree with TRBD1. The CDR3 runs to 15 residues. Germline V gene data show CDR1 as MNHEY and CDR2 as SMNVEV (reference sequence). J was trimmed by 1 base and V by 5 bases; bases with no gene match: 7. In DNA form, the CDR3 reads TGTGCCAGCAGTCCGGGGACAGTGACCCAAGAGACCCAGTACTTC. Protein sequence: CASSPGTVTQETQYF.

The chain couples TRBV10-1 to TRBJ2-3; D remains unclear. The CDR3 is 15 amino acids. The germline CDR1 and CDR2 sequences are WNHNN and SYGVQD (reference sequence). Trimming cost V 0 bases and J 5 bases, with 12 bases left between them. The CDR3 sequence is CASSESLAAQDTQYF. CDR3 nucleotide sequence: TGCGCCAGCAGTGAGTCTCTGGCCGCACAAGATACGCAGTATTTT.

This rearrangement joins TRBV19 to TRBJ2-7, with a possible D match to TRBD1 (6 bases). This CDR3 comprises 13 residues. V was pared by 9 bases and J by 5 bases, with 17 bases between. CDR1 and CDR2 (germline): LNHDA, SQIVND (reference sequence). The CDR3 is CASALQGSNEQYF. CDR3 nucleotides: TGTGCCAGCGCTTTACAGGGTTCAAACGAGCAGTACTTC.

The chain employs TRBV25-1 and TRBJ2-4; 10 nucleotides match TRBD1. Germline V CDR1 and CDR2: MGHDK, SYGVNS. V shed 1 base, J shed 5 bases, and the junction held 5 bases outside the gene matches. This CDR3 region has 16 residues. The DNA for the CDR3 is TGTGCCAGCAGTGAATCGCCCGGACAGGGGGAAAACATTCAGTACTTC. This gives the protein CASSESPGQGENIQYF.

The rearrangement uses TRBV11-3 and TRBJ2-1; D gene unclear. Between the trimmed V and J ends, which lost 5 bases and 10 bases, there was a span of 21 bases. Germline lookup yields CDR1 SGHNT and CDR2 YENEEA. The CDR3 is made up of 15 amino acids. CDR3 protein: CASSRHSDGAGEQFF. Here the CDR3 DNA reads TGTGCCAGCAGCCGACACAGTGACGGTGCCGGGGAGCAGTTCTTC.

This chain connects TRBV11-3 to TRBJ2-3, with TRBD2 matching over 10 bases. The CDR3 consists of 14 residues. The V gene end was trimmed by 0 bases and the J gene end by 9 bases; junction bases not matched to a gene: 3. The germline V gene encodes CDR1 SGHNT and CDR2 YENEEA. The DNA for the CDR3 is TGTGCCAGCAGCTTAGAAATTAGCGGGGGGACGCAGTATTTT. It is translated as CASSLEISGGTQYF.

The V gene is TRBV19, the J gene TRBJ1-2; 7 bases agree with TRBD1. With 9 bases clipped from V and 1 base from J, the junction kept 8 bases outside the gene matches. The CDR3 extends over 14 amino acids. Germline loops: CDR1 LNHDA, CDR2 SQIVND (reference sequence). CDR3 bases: TGTGCCAGCCTAGGGACAGATTTTAACTATGGCTACACCTTC. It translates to CASLGTDFNYGYTF. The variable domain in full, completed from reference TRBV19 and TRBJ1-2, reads DGGITQSPKYLFRKEGQNVTLSCEQNLNHDAMYWYRQDPGQGLRLIYYSQIVNDFQKGDIAEGYSVSREKKESFPLTVTSAQKNPTAFYLCASLGTDFNYGYTFGSGTRLTVV.

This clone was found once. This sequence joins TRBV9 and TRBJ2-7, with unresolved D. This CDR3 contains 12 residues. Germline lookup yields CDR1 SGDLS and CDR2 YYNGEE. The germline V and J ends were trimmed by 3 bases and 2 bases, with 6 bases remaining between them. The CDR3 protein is CASSGNAYEQYF. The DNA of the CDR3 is TGTGCCAGCAGCGGGAATGCCTACGAGCAGTACTTC.

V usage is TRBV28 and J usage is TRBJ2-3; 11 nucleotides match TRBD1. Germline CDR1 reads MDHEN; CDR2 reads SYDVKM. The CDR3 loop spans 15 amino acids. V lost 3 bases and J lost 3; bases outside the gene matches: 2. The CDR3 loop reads CASSFGQGATDTQYF. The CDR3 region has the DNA TGTGCCAGCAGTTTCGGACAGGGGGCGACAGATACGCAGTATTTT. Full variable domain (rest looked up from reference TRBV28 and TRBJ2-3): DVKVTQSSRYLVKRTGEKVFLECVQDMDHENMFWYRQDPGLGLRLIYFSYDVKMKEKGDIPEGYSVSREKKERFSLILESASTNQTSMYLCASSFGQGATDTQYFGPGTRLTVL.

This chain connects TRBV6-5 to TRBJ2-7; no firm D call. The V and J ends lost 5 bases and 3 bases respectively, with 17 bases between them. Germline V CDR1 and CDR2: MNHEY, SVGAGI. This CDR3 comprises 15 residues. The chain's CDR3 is CASSQFSGLYYEQYF. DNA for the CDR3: TGTGCCAGCAGTCAGTTCTCGGGCCTCTACTACGAGCAGTACTTC.

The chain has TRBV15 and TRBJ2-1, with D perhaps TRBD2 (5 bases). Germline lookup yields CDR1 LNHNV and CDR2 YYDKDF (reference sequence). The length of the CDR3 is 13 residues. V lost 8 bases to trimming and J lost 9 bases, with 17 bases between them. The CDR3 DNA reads TGTGCCACCGTTAATAGCGCGTTTGGTGAGCAGTTCTTC. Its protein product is CATVNSAFGEQFF.

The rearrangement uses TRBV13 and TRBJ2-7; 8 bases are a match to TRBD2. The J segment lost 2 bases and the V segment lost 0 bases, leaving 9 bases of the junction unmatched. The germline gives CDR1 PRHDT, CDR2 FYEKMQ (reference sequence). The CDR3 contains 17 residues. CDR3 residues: CASSLGGTSMMPYEQYF. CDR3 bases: TGTGCCAGCAGCTTAGGCGGGACTAGTATGATGCCCTACGAGCAGTACTTC.

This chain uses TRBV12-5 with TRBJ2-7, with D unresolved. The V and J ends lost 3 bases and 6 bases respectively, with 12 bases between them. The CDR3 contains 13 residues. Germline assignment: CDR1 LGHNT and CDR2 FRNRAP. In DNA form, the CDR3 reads TGTGCTAGTGGTTTTCCTGGACCGTTCGAGCAGTACTTC. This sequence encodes CASGFPGPFEQYF.

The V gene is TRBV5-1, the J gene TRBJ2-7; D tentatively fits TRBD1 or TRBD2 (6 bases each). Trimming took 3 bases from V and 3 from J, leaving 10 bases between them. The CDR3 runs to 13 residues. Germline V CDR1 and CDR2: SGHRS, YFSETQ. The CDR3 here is CASSWEDSYEQYF. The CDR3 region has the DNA TGCGCCAGCAGCTGGGAGGACAGCTACGAGCAGTACTTC.

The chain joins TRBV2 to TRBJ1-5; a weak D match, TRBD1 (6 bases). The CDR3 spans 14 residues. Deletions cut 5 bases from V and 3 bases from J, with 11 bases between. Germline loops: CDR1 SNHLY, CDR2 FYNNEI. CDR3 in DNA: TGTGCCAGCAGTAAACAGGGCACCAATCAGCCCCAGCATTTT. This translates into CASSKQGTNQPQHF.

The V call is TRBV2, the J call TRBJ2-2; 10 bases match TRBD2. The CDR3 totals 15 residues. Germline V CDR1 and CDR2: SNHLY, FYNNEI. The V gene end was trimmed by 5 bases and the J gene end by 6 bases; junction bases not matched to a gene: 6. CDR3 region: CASSISGGAAGELFF. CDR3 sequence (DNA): TGTGCCAGCAGTATAAGCGGGGGGGCCGCCGGGGAGCTGTTTTTT. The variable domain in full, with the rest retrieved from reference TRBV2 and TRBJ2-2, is EPEVTQTPSHQVTQMGQEVILRCVPISNHLYFYWYRQILGQKVEFLVSFYNNEISEKSEIFDDQFSVERPDGSNFTLKIRSTKLEDSAMYFCASSISGGAAGELFFGEGSRLTVL.

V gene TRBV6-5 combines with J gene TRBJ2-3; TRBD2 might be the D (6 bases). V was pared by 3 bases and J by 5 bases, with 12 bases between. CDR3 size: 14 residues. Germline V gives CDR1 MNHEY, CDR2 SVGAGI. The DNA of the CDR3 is TGTGCCAGCAGTTATGAACTAGCCGGAGATACGCAGTATTTT. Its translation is CASSYELAGDTQYF.

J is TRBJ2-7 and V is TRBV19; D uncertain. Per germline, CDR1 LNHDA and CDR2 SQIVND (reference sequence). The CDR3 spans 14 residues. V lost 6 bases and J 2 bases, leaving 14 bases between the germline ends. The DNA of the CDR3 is TGTGCCAGTAGCATCGCCGTTTTTGCCTACGAGCAGTACTTC. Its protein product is CASSIAVFAYEQYF.